This T cell receptor (beta chain) was profiled in a study of shared clonotypes between healthy human individuals. Some clones are missing from TCRdb's copy, which holds only in-frame ones; the method was immunoSEQ multiplex PCR. This sample has 1,100,000 or so clones, with around 78% found just once. The germline V gene encodes CDR1 LGHNT and CDR2 FRNRAP. V dropped 3 bases and J dropped 4 bases, with 10 bases sitting between them. The CDR3 is made up of 13 amino acids. The J gene is TRBJ2-7, the V gene TRBV12-5, with D unclear. This sequence was found in a young man in good health. Some clones in this sample may be carry-over from other donors' samples. Material: memory CD4+ T cells from PBMCs. Subset here: CD45RA-negative fraction. Here the CDR3 reads CASGLGDTYEQYF. CDR3 in DNA: TGTGCTAGTGGTTTAGGCGATACTTACGAGCAGTACTTC.